Included here is one T cell receptor (beta chain) sequence, with context. The antigen remains undetermined. V lost 0 bases to trimming and J lost 3 bases; unmatched junction nucleotides: 2. Germline-derived CDR1 and CDR2 are SGHRS and YFSETQ. The CDR3 consists of 14 residues. The source of the sample is a study of shared clonotypes between healthy human individuals. The study's findings and limits: An expected dependence of interdonor clonotype sharing on sequencing depth was noted.

For each subset, genomic DNA was distributed in equal portions over several immunoSEQ plates. Assay used: immunoSEQ multiplex PCR; TCRdb lists only in-frame clones, some missing. The table lists 470,000 or so clones, more than 65% of them singletons, with about 13% in the top ten. This receptor was identified in a woman aged 40 to 50 in good health. Some clones in this sample may be carry-over from other donors' samples. Sample: PBMCs. The V gene is TRBV5-1, the J gene TRBJ1-2; TRBD1 agrees at 7 bases. CDR3 residues: CASSLVGTDYGYTF. The CDR3 nucleotides are TGCGCCAGCAGCTTGGTAGGGACAGACTATGGCTACACCTTC.